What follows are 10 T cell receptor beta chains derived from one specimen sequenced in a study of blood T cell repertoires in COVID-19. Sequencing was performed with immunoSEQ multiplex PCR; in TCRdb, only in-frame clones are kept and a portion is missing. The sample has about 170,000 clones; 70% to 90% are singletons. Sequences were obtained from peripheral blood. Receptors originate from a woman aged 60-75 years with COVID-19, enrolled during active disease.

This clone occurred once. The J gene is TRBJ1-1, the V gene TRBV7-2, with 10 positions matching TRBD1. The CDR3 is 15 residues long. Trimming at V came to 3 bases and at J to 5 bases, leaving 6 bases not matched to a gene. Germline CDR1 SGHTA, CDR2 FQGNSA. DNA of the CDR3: TGTGCCAGCAGCTTTTCACCGGGACAGGGGACTGAAGCTTTCTTT. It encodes CASSFSPGQGTEAFF. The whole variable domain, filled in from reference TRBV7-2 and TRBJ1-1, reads GAGVSQSPSNKVTEKGKDVELRCDPISGHTALYWYRQSLGQGLEFLIYFQGNSAPDKSGLPSDRFSAERTGGSVSTLTIQRTQQEDSAVYLCASSFSPGQGTEAFFGQGTRLTVV.

CDR3 sequence reads: CASSSRRDRGEKLFF. CDR3 nucleotide sequence: TGTGCCAGCAGTTCGCGGCGGGACAGGGGTGAAAAACTGTTTTTT. The V and J genes are TRBV6-2 or TRBV6-3 and TRBJ1-4, with TRBD1 matching 10 bases. Looked up from germline, CDR1 is MNHEY and CDR2 is SVGEGT. The ends lost 4 bases at V and 7 bases at J; junction bases unmatched: 6. This CDR3 spans 15 amino acids.

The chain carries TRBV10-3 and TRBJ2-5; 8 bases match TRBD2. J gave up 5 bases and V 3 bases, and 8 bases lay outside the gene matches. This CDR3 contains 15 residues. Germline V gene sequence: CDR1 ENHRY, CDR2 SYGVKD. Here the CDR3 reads CAISDSGTRDETQYF. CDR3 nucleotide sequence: TGTGCCATCAGTGATAGCGGGACACGGGATGAGACCCAGTACTTC.

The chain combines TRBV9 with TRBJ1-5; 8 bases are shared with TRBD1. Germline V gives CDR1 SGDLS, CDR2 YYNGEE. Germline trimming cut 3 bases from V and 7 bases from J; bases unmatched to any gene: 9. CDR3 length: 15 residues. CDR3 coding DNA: TGTGCCAGCAGCGGACGGACAGGGCTGGAACAGCCCCAGCATTTT. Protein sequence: CASSGRTGLEQPQHF.

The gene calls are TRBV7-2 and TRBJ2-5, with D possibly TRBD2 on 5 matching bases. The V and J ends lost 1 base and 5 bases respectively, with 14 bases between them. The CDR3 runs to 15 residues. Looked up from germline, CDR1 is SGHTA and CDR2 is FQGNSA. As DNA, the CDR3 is TGTGCCAGCAGCTTAGGTGCGGGCCAGGTGGAGACCCAGTACTTC. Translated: CASSLGAGQVETQYF.

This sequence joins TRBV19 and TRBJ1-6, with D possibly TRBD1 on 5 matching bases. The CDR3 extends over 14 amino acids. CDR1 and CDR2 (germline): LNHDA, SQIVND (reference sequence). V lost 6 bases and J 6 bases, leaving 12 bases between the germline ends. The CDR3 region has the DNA TGTGCCAGTAGGCAGGGCCCCAGTAATTCACCCCTCCACTTT. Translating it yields CASRQGPSNSPLHF.

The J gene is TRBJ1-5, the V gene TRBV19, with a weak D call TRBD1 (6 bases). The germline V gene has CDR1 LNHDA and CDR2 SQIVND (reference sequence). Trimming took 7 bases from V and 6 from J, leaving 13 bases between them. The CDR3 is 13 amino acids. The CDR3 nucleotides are TGTGCCAGTACTCAGGGGTTAGGTCAGCCCCAGCATTTT. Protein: CASTQGLGQPQHF. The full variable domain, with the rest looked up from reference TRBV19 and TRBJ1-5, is DGGITQSPKYLFRKEGQNVTLSCEQNLNHDAMYWYRQDPGQGLRLIYYSQIVNDFQKGDIAEGYSVSREKKESFPLTVTSAQKNPTAFYLCASTQGLGQPQHFGDGTRLSIL.

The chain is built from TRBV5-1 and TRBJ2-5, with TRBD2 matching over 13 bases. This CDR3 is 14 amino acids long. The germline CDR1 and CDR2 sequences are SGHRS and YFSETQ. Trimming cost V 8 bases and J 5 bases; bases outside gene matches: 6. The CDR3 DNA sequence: TGCGCCAGTCAGGGACTAGCGGGACGGGAGACCCAGTACTTC. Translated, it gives CASQGLAGRETQYF. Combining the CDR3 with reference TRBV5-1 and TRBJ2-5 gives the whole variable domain KAGVTQTPRYLIKTRGQQVTLSCSPISGHRSVSWYQQTPGQGLQFLFEYFSETQRNKGNFPGRFSGRQFSNSRSEMNVSTLELGDSALYLCASQGLAGRETQYFGPGTRLLVL.

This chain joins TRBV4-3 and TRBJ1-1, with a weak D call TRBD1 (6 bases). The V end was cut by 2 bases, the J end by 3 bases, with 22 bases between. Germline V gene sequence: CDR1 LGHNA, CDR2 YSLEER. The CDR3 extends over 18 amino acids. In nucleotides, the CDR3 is TGCGCCAGCAGCCAACAGTCAGGGGACGGCCATAGGTACACTGAAGCTTTCTTT. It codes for CASSQQSGDGHRYTEAFF.

Written as DNA, the CDR3 is TGCGCCAGCAGCTTGGACCCGCTTAGACAGGGTGTCTATGGCTACACCTTC. Translating gives CASSLDPLRQGVYGYTF. The genes are TRBV5-1 and TRBJ1-2; 7 bases line up with TRBD1. The V gene end was trimmed by 0 bases and the J gene end by 4 bases; junction bases not matched to a gene: 12. The CDR3 consists of 17 residues. Germline CDR1 is SGHRS and CDR2 is YFSETQ. Full variable domain (outside the CDR3, taken from reference TRBV5-1 and TRBJ1-2): KAGVTQTPRYLIKTRGQQVTLSCSPISGHRSVSWYQQTPGQGLQFLFEYFSETQRNKGNFPGRFSGRQFSNSRSEMNVSTLELGDSALYLCASSLDPLRQGVYGYTFGSGTRLTVV.